What follows are 24 T cell receptor beta chains derived from one specimen sequenced in a study of cytomegalovirus exposure and HLA in healthy donors. Primers included in the PCR were 60 Vbeta and 13 Jbeta primers. Only in-frame clones appear in the TCRdb table, and some are missing; sequencing was by immunoSEQ multiplex PCR. The data show 200,000 or so clones, approximately 80% seen once. The sequenced sample was PBMCs. Receptors originate from a boy aged 2 to 10 in good health and CMV-seronegative.

The CDR3 nucleotides are TGTGCCAGCAGTGATGGTAGAAGACACTTCTACGAGCAGTACTTC. It encodes CASSDGRRHFYEQYF. The gene calls are TRBV6-1 and TRBJ2-7, with no clear D. The length of the CDR3 is 15 residues. The germline gives CDR1 MNHNS, CDR2 SASEGT. The germline V and J ends were trimmed by 3 bases and 3 bases, with 15 bases remaining between them.

The table lists this clone with a few counts. The CDR3 DNA sequence: TGCGCCAGCAGCCAAGATGGCCCACACACAGATACGCAGTATTTT. Translated: CASSQDGPHTDTQYF. This chain connects TRBV4-3 to TRBJ2-3, with D hard to call. The CDR3 consists of 15 residues. The germline V and J ends were trimmed by 0 bases and 2 bases, with 9 bases remaining between them. CDR1 LGHNA and CDR2 YSLEER come from the germline V gene.

In its sample, this clone was seen a few times. The chain employs TRBV7-9 and TRBJ2-5; perhaps TRBD2 as D (6 bases). This CDR3 contains 13 residues. Per germline, CDR1 SEHNR and CDR2 FQNEAQ (reference sequence). The V end lost 5 bases, the J end lost 5 bases, and 12 bases lay between the germline ends. Here the CDR3 DNA reads TGTGCCAGCAGCACGGGGGTACGGGAGACCCAGTACTTC. This translates into CASSTGVRETQYF.

The chain joins TRBV5-8 to TRBJ2-7, with 8 bases lining up with TRBD1. The germline gives CDR1 SGHTS, CDR2 YDEGEE. V lost 0 bases to trimming and J lost 2 bases; unmatched junction nucleotides: 4. CDR3 length: 15 residues. Here the CDR3 reads CASSLATGGAYEQYF. CDR3 bases: TGTGCCAGCAGCTTGGCCACAGGGGGTGCCTACGAGCAGTACTTC.

As for this clone: One end of the junction varies from germline; a read error may be responsible. The V call is TRBV30, the J call TRBJ2-7; a possible D gene is TRBD1 (6 bases). The CDR3 covers 12 residues. Germline V gene data show CDR1 as GTSNPN and CDR2 as SVGIG (reference sequence). This chain's CDR3 is CAWSQGPYGQYF. The DNA of the CDR3 is TGTGCCTGGTCACAGGGTCCATACGGGCAGTACTTC.

The chain is built from TRBV28 and TRBJ1-2, with 8 bases lining up with TRBD1. Trimming at V came to 6 bases and at J to 4 bases, leaving 13 bases not matched to a gene. Germline V gene sequence: CDR1 MDHEN, CDR2 SYDVKM. This CDR3 comprises 16 residues. CDR3 in amino acids: CASRPGGLHLSYGYTF. DNA for the CDR3: TGTGCCAGCAGGCCAGGGGGCCTCCACCTTTCCTATGGCTACACCTTC.

The rearrangement links TRBV9 to TRBJ2-1; 12 bases agree with TRBD2. Trimming at V came to 2 bases and at J to 6 bases, leaving 3 bases not matched to a gene. CDR1 is SGDLS and CDR2 is YYNGEE in the germline V gene. This CDR3 region has 15 residues. Here the CDR3 reads CASSVGGLAGNEQFF. CDR3 bases: TGTGCCAGCAGCGTGGGGGGACTAGCGGGCAATGAGCAGTTCTTC. The variable domain in full, with the rest retrieved from reference TRBV9 and TRBJ2-1, is DSGVTQTPKHLITATGQRVTLRCSPRSGDLSVYWYQQSLDQGLQFLIQYYNGEERAKGNILERFSAQQFPDLHSELNLSSLELGDSALYFCASSVGGLAGNEQFFGPGTRLTVL.

The chain uses TRBV5-5 and TRBJ1-2; 7 bases are shared with TRBD1. This CDR3 has 16 amino acids. V was clipped by 4 bases and J by 4 bases; unmatched bases: 13. Germline lookup yields CDR1 SGHKS and CDR2 YYEKEE (reference sequence). The CDR3 nucleotides read TGTGCCAGCAGCCTGGGGGCGACAGGGACTCCCTATGGCTACACCTTC. As protein: CASSLGATGTPYGYTF.

This sequence joins TRBV18 and TRBJ2-1; D gene ambiguous. V was shortened by 0 bases and J by 5 bases, with 5 bases between the two germline ends. Per the germline V gene, CDR1 is KGHSH and CDR2 is LQKENI. This CDR3 has 13 residues. CDR3 sequence (DNA): TGTGCCAGCTCACCACCAACTAACAATGAGCAGTTCTTC. Protein product: CASSPPTNNEQFF.

The chain couples TRBV4-3 to TRBJ2-5; 9 nucleotides line up with TRBD1. The tail of the sequence fits TRBJ2-7 better, so the J call may be wrong. Germline V gene sequence: CDR1 LGHNA, CDR2 YSLEER. The CDR3 has 16 amino acids. In DNA, the CDR3 is TGCGCCAGCAGCCAAAACGACGGGACAGGGCTGTACGAGCAGTACTTC. This sequence encodes CASSQNDGTGLYEQYF.

This clone was picked up a small number of times. Other DNA sequences in this specimen translate into the identical CDR3. This rearrangement joins TRBV7-9 to TRBJ1-1; 8 bases are shared with TRBD1. The CDR3 is made up of 14 amino acids. Germline V lookup: CDR1 SEHNR, CDR2 FQNEAQ (reference sequence). The V and J ends lost 2 bases and 2 bases, in that order; junction bases with no gene match: 1. This CDR3 is CASSLSGGNTEAFF. The CDR3 coding sequence is TGTGCCAGCAGCTTATCAGGGGGCAACACTGAAGCTTTCTTT.

This chain joins TRBV7-3 and TRBJ2-2; tentatively, D is TRBD2 (6 bases). V lost 1 base, J lost 0 bases, and 12 bases lay in between. This CDR3 region has 17 residues. The germline CDR1 and CDR2 sequences are SGHTA and FQGTGA. CDR3 in DNA: TGTGCCAGCAGCTTAATCGGCGGGACGACGAACACCGGGGAGCTGTTTTTT. Its protein product is CASSLIGGTTNTGELFF.

CDR3 protein: CASTTRRGAGQPQHF. CDR3 nucleotides: TGTGCCAGCACCACCAGGCGGGGGGCAGGACAGCCCCAGCATTTT. The V gene is TRBV2, the J gene TRBJ1-5; TRBD1 might be the D (6 bases). The CDR3 is 15 amino acids. V shed 7 bases and J shed 7 bases, with 20 bases lying between them. Germline V gene data show CDR1 as SNHLY and CDR2 as FYNNEI.

V and J are TRBV7-6 and TRBJ2-2; the D gene is possibly TRBD1 (5 bases). Germline V CDR1 and CDR2: SGHVS, FNYEAQ. Trimming stripped 4 bases from V and 4 bases from J, with 16 bases between. The CDR3 has 16 residues. The CDR3 here is CASSSYQGRSTGELFF. CDR3 nucleotide sequence: TGTGCCAGCAGCTCTTACCAGGGTCGGAGCACCGGGGAGCTGTTTTTT.

This chain connects TRBV9 to TRBJ1-6; no clear D. This CDR3 contains 15 residues. Germline loops: CDR1 SGDLS, CDR2 YYNGEE. V was cut by 4 bases and J by 0 bases, with 8 bases left in between. The CDR3 sequence: CASSRLSSYNSPLHF. The DNA of the CDR3 is TGTGCCAGCAGCCGACTGAGCTCCTATAATTCACCCCTCCACTTT.

This clone has a handful of counts. V and J are TRBV7-2 and TRBJ2-3, with TRBD2 as a possible D gene (6 bases). This CDR3 is 14 amino acids long. Germline values: CDR1 SGHTA, CDR2 FQGNSA. Trimming cost V 4 bases and J 0 bases, with 8 bases left between them. Written as DNA, the CDR3 is TGTGCCAGCAGCTGGGGACTCAGCACAGATACGCAGTATTTT. Translation gives CASSWGLSTDTQYF.

The chain employs TRBV4-1 and TRBJ2-2; 11 positions match TRBD2. The CDR3 is 18 amino acids. Germline values: CDR1 MGHRA, CDR2 YSYEKL. V gave up 3 bases and J gave up 0 bases; unmatched junction bases: 6. In nucleotides, the CDR3 is TGCGCCAGCAGCCAGGGCCGACTAGCGGGGACGAACACCGGGGAGCTGTTTTTT. Translating it yields CASSQGRLAGTNTGELFF.

The chain couples TRBV9 to TRBJ1-2, with TRBD1 matching 7 bases. Looked up from germline, CDR1 is SGDLS and CDR2 is YYNGEE. The CDR3 extends over 14 amino acids. After removal of 3 bases from V and 4 bases from J, the junction contained 6 bases not matched to a gene. CDR3 loop: CASSGRQGRYGYTF. CDR3 sequence (DNA): TGTGCCAGCAGCGGGCGACAGGGCCGCTATGGCTACACCTTC.

This chain connects TRBV10-1 to TRBJ1-4; 10 nucleotides align to TRBD1. The germline V gene encodes CDR1 WNHNN and CDR2 SYGVQD (reference sequence). The J segment lost 8 bases and the V segment lost 5 bases, leaving 5 bases of the junction unmatched. The CDR3 has 14 amino acids. The CDR3 DNA reads TGCGCCAGCAGTCCGGGACAGGGGTGCGAAAAACTGTTTTTT. Translation gives CASSPGQGCEKLFF.

This chain joins TRBV4-1 and TRBJ1-2; 7 positions agree with TRBD1. The germline CDR1 and CDR2 sequences are MGHRA and YSYEKL. V lost 0 bases and J lost 4; bases outside the gene matches: 5. The CDR3 runs 15 residues. The chain's CDR3 is CASSQDRQGIYGYTF. The CDR3 bases are TGCGCCAGCAGCCAAGATCGACAGGGAATCTATGGCTACACCTTC.

The rearrangement uses TRBV18 and TRBJ1-1; weak D call: TRBD1 (5 bases). Germline CDR1 and CDR2: KGHSH and LQKENI. Trimming left V 5 bases short and J 1 base short, with 14 bases between. The length of the CDR3 is 15 residues. The CDR3 sequence: CASSGLGATNTEAFF. The CDR3 DNA reads as TGTGCCAGCTCAGGTCTAGGGGCTACGAACACTGAAGCTTTCTTT.

The chain recombines TRBV18 with TRBJ2-5, with 15 bases fitting TRBD2. The CDR3 contains 20 residues. Unmatched junction bases numbered 16, after V lost 3 bases and J lost 5 bases. The germline CDR1 and CDR2 sequences are KGHSH and LQKENI. CDR3 DNA sequence: TGTGCCAGCTCACCGGTCGGACTAGCGGGGGGGTCGGTGTCCAAGGAGACCCAGTACTTC. Encoded protein: CASSPVGLAGGSVSKETQYF.

The V and J genes are TRBV7-2 and TRBJ1-6; D gene uncertain. Germline CDR1 is SGHTA and CDR2 is FQGNSA. This CDR3 contains 14 residues. The V and J ends lost 5 bases and 10 bases respectively, with 15 bases between them. As DNA, the CDR3 is TGTGCCAGCAGCCCCGACGGGGTACGATCACCCCTCCACTTT. It translates to CASSPDGVRSPLHF.

The chain carries TRBV7-2 and TRBJ1-1, with D possibly matching TRBD1 (6 bases). Germline CDR1 SGHTA, CDR2 FQGNSA. The CDR3 runs to 13 residues. The ends were cut back, 4 bases at V and 8 bases at J, with 14 bases in the middle. The CDR3 sequence: CASSYRVQREAFF. The CDR3, as DNA: TGTGCCAGCAGCTACAGGGTACAAAGAGAAGCTTTCTTT.